A selection of T cell receptor beta chains follows, all from one sample in a study of blood T cell repertoires in COVID-19. Using immunoSEQ multiplex PCR, the repertoire was profiled, and TCRdb retains in-frame clones only, with some absent. The data show roughly 60,000 clones, around nine tenths seen once. The sequencing input was peripheral blood. These receptors all stem from a woman aged 80 or older with active COVID-19. The CDR3 runs from the conserved cysteine through the conserved F or W. D genes are given only for firm matches. Clone size is given for some rows only: seen once, a few or many times, or a class if the clone is expanded.

- TRBJ2-5 TRBD1 TRBV5-1 TGCGCCAGCAGCAACAGGCCGGGACAGGGAAGAGAGACCCAGTACTTC CASSNRPGQGRETQYF
- TRBJ2-4 - TRBV4-1 TGCGCCAGCAGCCAAGAGGGGGCGAGGGTCAAAAACATTCAGTACTTC CASSQEGARVKNIQYF
- TRBJ2-2 TRBD1 TRBV5-4 TGTGCCAGCAGCTTACCGGGACAGGGGGCCCTCACCGGGGAGCTGTTTTTT CASSLPGQGALTGELFF
once TRBJ1-4 - TRBV5-1 TGCGCCAGCAGTAAGGGGCCAACTAATGAAAAACTGTTTTTT CASSKGPTNEKLFF
- TRBJ2-3 TRBD2 TRBV4-1 TGCGCCAGCACCGGGACTAGCGGGAGCATCGGCACAGATACGCAGTATTTT CASTGTSGSIGTDTQYF
- TRBJ2-7 - TRBV12-5 TGTGCTAGTGGTTTGTTTAGACAGAGCGCCTACGAGCAGTACTTC CASGLFRQSAYEQYF
- TRBJ2-5 TRBD2 TRBV19 TGTGCCAGTAGTACCGGGACTAGCGGGAGGAGGGAGACCCAGTACTTC CASSTGTSGRRETQYF
once TRBJ2-7 TRBD1 TRBV5-4 TGTGCCAGCAGCTTGGAGTTGGGGTTGTCAGGGGGCGAGCAGTACTTC CASSLELGLSGGEQYF
- TRBJ1-2 - TRBV20-1 TGCAGTGGAAGGGGCCCGCACGGCTACACCTTC CSGRGPHGYTF
- TRBJ1-5 - TRBV6-5 TGTGCCAGCAGGCCAACAGGGAATAGCAATCAGCCCCAGCATTTT CASRPTGNSNQPQHF
- TRBJ2-1 TRBD2 TRBV10-3 TGTGCCATCAGTGACGCGGGACTAGGGGGGAACAATGAGCAGTTCTTC CAISDAGLGGNNEQFF
- TRBJ2-1 TRBD1 TRBV5-1 TGCGCCAGCAGCCCCGGGACAGGGTCCTACAATGAGCAGTTCTTC CASSPGTGSYNEQFF
- TRBJ2-3 - TRBV24-1 TGTGCCACCAGTGTCGGCACAGATACGCAGTATTTT CATSVGTDTQYF
- TRBJ1-2 TRBD1 TRBV9 TGTGCCAGCAGCCCCCGGGACAGGGGGCTCGGCGGCTACACCTTC CASSPRDRGLGGYTF
- TRBJ1-2 - TRBV24-1 TGTGCCACCAGTGATCCCGCCCTGGGCCTCAACTATGGCTACACCTTC CATSDPALGLNYGYTF
few TRBJ1-3 - TRBV4-2 TGTGCCAGCAGCCAAGGTCTGACTTCTGGAAACACCATATATTTT CASSQGLTSGNTIYF
- TRBJ1-4 - TRBV18 TGTGCCAGCTCACCACAAGGGGTTAATGAAAAACTGTTTTTT CASSPQGVNEKLFF
- TRBJ2-7 TRBD2 TRBV5-1 TGCGCCAGCAGCTTAACTAGCGGGAGCGAGCAGTACTTC CASSLTSGSEQYF
- TRBJ1-2 TRBD1 TRBV5-1 TGCGCCAGCAGCTTGGACCCGACAGGGAACTATGGCTACACCTTC CASSLDPTGNYGYTF
- TRBJ1-1 - TRBV5-1 TGCGCCAGCAGCAGCGCCGGAAGGCTGGACACTGAAGCTTTCTTT CASSSAGRLDTEAFF
- TRBJ2-1 TRBD1 TRBV27 TGTGCCACGGAGCCCGGGACAGGGTCTTTGGTTGAGCAGTTCTTC CATEPGTGSLVEQFF
- TRBJ1-1 TRBD1 TRBV12-3/TRBV12-4 TGTGCCAGCAGCAAATCCGGGACAGGGGGTTCTTTCTTT CASSKSGTGGSFF
- TRBJ2-5 TRBD2 TRBV29-1 TGCAGCGTACCCACGGGGACTAGCAGCGAGACCCAGTACTTC CSVPTGTSSETQYF
- TRBJ1-4 - TRBV2 TGTGCCAGCAGTGTTCGTGACGGGAATGAAAAACTGTTTTTT CASSVRDGNEKLFF
- TRBJ2-5 TRBD2 TRBV6-6 TGTGCCAGCAGTTACGATGCTAGCGGGGTACAAGAGACCCAGTACTTC CASSYDASGVQETQYF
- TRBJ2-1 TRBD1 TRBV5-1 TGCGCCAGCAGCTTCCGGGACAGCCGGAATGAGCAGTTCTTC CASSFRDSRNEQFF
- TRBJ2-1 - TRBV12-3/TRBV12-4 TGTGCCAGCAGTTTATCAGGGATCAATGAGCAGTTCTTC CASSLSGINEQFF
- TRBJ2-7 TRBD2 TRBV6-5 TGTGCCAGCAGTTACGTAGCGGGAGCGAACGAGCAGTACTTC CASSYVAGANEQYF
once TRBJ1-6 - TRBV28 TGTGCCAGCAGCCCCCCTAATTCTTGGAATTCACCCCTCCACTTT CASSPPNSWNSPLHF
- TRBJ2-5 TRBD2 TRBV7-8 TGTGCCAGCAGCGGACTTAATGTTGGCGGGGGGGCCTTGGAGACCCAGTACTTC CASSGLNVGGGALETQYF
- TRBJ2-2 - TRBV3-1/TRBV3-2 TGTGCCAGCAGACAGGGCGGAACCGGGGAGCTGTTTTTT CASRQGGTGELFF
- TRBJ1-1 TRBD1 TRBV7-9 TGTGCCAGCAGCTTCCCCGACAGGGGGCTCATGAACACTGAAGCTTTCTTT CASSFPDRGLMNTEAFF
- TRBJ2-1 TRBD1 TRBV4-1 TGCGCCAGCAGCCAAGAAAGGGGGCAGGAATACAATGAGCAGTTCTTC CASSQERGQEYNEQFF
- TRBJ2-1 - TRBV28 TGTGCCCACCAGGGAACAGTTAACAATGAGCAGTTCTTC CAHQGTVNNEQFF
- TRBJ2-1 - TRBV15 TGTGCCACCACCCCTCCAGGGGAGGGAGTTTTTAATGAGCAGTTCTTC CATTPPGEGVFNEQFF
- TRBJ2-1 - TRBV2 TGTGCCAGTGTCAAGGGTGGGGGGTACAATGAGCAGTTCTTC CASVKGGGYNEQFF
- TRBJ2-3 - TRBV6-4 TGTGCCAGCAGTGAACAAGCGGGAGATACGCAGTATTTT CASSEQAGDTQYF
once TRBJ2-3 TRBD2 TRBV2 TGTGCCAGCAGAGCCGGGACTAGCGTTAGCACAGATACGCAGTATTTT CASRAGTSVSTDTQYF
- TRBJ2-2 TRBD1 TRBV5-1 TGCGCCAGCAGCCCGACCCCGGGACAGGTGGCCGGGGAGCTGTTTTTT CASSPTPGQVAGELFF
- TRBJ1-5 - TRBV6-6 TGTGCCAGCAGTCCCGGGGGCAGGGAGGGGCAGCCCCAGCATTTT CASSPGGREGQPQHF
- TRBJ2-6 TRBD1 TRBV4-1 TGCGCCAGCAGCCTTAGATACTCCGGGACAGGGGGCTCTGGGGCCAACGTCCTGACTTTC CASSLRYSGTGGSGANVLTF
- TRBJ2-1 - TRBV5-1 TGCGCCAGCAGCTTGGTGAAACTGTCCAACTCCTACAATGAGCAGTTCTTC CASSLVKLSNSYNEQFF
- TRBJ2-1 TRBD1 TRBV5-1 TGCGCCAGCAGCTTGGGGACAGGGAAATTTAGAAATGAGCAGTTCTTC CASSLGTGKFRNEQFF
few TRBJ1-6 - TRBV6-5 TGTGCCAGCAGTTATTCCCAGGGTTCTGGTTCACCCCTCCACTTT CASSYSQGSGSPLHF
- TRBJ2-2 - TRBV18 TGTGCCAGCTCACCGCAGGGGCCTTCCACCGGGGAGCTGTTTTTT CASSPQGPSTGELFF
once TRBJ2-7 TRBD2 TRBV7-6 TGTGCCAGCAGCTTAGTAGACGGCGTCTCGGGGGGAGAGCAGTACTTC CASSLVDGVSGGEQYF
- TRBJ1-2 - TRBV6-5 TGTGCCAGCAGTTACTCGGGCCTCCATTATGGCTACACCTTC CASSYSGLHYGYTF
- TRBJ2-1 TRBD2 TRBV10-3 TGTGCCATCAGTAGGTCTAGCGGGAGTGCGTCCTACAATGAGCAGTTCTTC CAISRSSGSASYNEQFF
- TRBJ2-5 - TRBV2 TGTGCCAGCAGGGAGAGACAGAACCAAGAGACCCAGTACTTC CASRERQNQETQYF
once TRBJ1-6 TRBD1 TRBV6-5 TGTGCCAGCATAAAGGGGGCGTCCTATAATTCACCCCTCCACTTT CASIKGASYNSPLHF
- TRBJ1-2 - TRBV6-5 TGTGCCAGCAGTCCCGGGAGAATCTATGGCTACACCTTC CASSPGRIYGYTF
- TRBJ1-2 - TRBV7-9 TGTGCCAGCAGCTTAAACCAGGGACTTTATTTCTATGGCTACACCTTC CASSLNQGLYFYGYTF
- TRBJ2-1 - TRBV7-2 TGTGCCAGCAGCTTAGTTGGCGGGGACAATGAGCAGTTCTTC CASSLVGGDNEQFF
- TRBJ2-6 - TRBV7-6 TGTGCCAGCAGGGGGAGGGGGAGGTACGGGGCCAACGTCCTGACTTTC CASRGRGRYGANVLTF
- TRBJ1-6 TRBD1 TRBV7-8 TGTGCCAGCAGCTCATTACCCCTAGGACAGGGTTCCTATAATTCACCCCTCCACTTT CASSSLPLGQGSYNSPLHF
- TRBJ1-4 - TRBV28 TGTGCCAGCAGTCTCAAGGGGCGGCGACTGTTTTTT CASSLKGRRLFF
- TRBJ2-7 - TRBV27 TGTGCCAGCAGTCCAACGACCAGGGACGAGCAGTACTTC CASSPTTRDEQYF
- TRBJ2-2 - TRBV19 TGTGCCAGTAGGCCGGGTAGCGGACACGGGGAGCTGTTTTTT CASRPGSGHGELFF
- TRBJ2-3 TRBD1 TRBV18 TGTGCCAGCTCACTTGACAGGGGGTCTAGCACAGATACGCAGTATTTT CASSLDRGSSTDTQYF
- TRBJ1-2 - TRBV9 TGTGCCAGCAGCGTAGGTTCGGGGTATGACTATGGCTACACCTTC CASSVGSGYDYGYTF